What follows are 29 T cell receptor beta chains derived from one specimen sequenced in a study of T cell clones after liver transplantation. Here immunoSEQ multiplex PCR was the method, and the copy in TCRdb shows in-frame clones only, minus some. The sample consists of tens of thousands of clones, roughly 80% of them appearing once. The sequences come from CD4+ T cells from blood, collected 12 months after liver transplant. Receptors originate from a human patient who received a liver transplant. Some T cells here may be from the graft donor.

The chain employs TRBV4-3 and TRBJ1-2; D is unclear. This CDR3 spans 16 amino acids. Trimming pared 0 bases from V and 4 bases from J, leaving 15 bases between. Germline CDR1 LGHNA, CDR2 YSLEER. The CDR3 here is CASSQDVAAAAYGYTF. Written as DNA, the CDR3 is TGCGCCAGCAGCCAAGATGTTGCGGCGGCCGCCTATGGCTACACCTTC.

This clone was found once. The chain couples TRBV11-2 to TRBJ2-3, with no clear D. Germline V CDR1 and CDR2: SGHAT, FQNNGV. The V end lost 1 base, the J end lost 6 bases, and 11 bases lay between the germline ends. This CDR3 contains 14 residues. Here the CDR3 DNA reads TGTGCCAGCAGCTTAGTAAAAATCCGGGATACGCAGTATTTT. Its protein is CASSLVKIRDTQYF.

The genes are TRBV28 and TRBJ1-5; 11 positions match TRBD1. The germline gives CDR1 MDHEN, CDR2 SYDVKM. This CDR3 spans 20 amino acids. The V segment lost 5 bases and the J segment 0 bases; nucleotides outside the gene matches: 15. The CDR3 nucleotides read TGTGCCAGCAGTCAGACCGGGACAGGGGGTTTTTTGTATAGCAATCAGCCCCAGCATTTT. Its protein is CASSQTGTGGFLYSNQPQHF.

The chain employs TRBV7-9 and TRBJ1-4; 9 nucleotides agree with TRBD1. V shed 2 bases and J 6 bases; nucleotides not matched to a gene: 4. Germline CDR1 and CDR2: SEHNR and FQNEAQ (reference sequence). The CDR3 runs to 15 residues. In DNA form, the CDR3 reads TGTGCCAGCAGCTTAATGGGGACAGGGTATGAAAAACTGTTTTTT. Translating gives CASSLMGTGYEKLFF.

V and J are TRBV25-1 and TRBJ1-2; D is unclear. This CDR3 is 14 amino acids long. Trimming took 3 bases from V and 3 from J, leaving 11 bases between them. Germline V gene lookup returns CDR1 MGHDK and CDR2 SYGVNS. The CDR3, as DNA: TGTGCCAGCAGTGACGGAAGAGGCTACTATGGCTACACCTTC. Translated: CASSDGRGYYGYTF.

The V and J genes are TRBV18 and TRBJ2-3, with a weak D call TRBD1 (5 bases). Germline V lookup: CDR1 KGHSH, CDR2 LQKENI. This CDR3 is built from 13 residues. Between the trimmed V and J ends, which lost 5 bases and 6 bases, there was a span of 12 bases. Here the CDR3 reads CASSFSYRDTQYF. The CDR3 DNA reads TGTGCCAGCTCATTCAGTTACAGGGATACGCAGTATTTT.

The rearrangement joins TRBV28 to TRBJ1-2; D uncertain. Germline V lookup: CDR1 MDHEN, CDR2 SYDVKM. This CDR3 comprises 17 residues. V dropped 8 bases and J dropped 1 base, with 23 bases sitting between them. Here the CDR3 reads CASYGSQKGRINYGYTF. CDR3 nucleotide sequence: TGTGCCAGCTATGGGTCGCAAAAAGGCAGAATTAACTATGGCTACACCTTC.

This clone was counted a few times. The gene calls are TRBV5-1 and TRBJ1-2; no reliable D call. CDR3 length: 13 residues. CDR1 and CDR2 (germline): SGHRS, YFSETQ. Trimming left V 0 bases short and J 7 bases short, with 10 bases between. CDR3 DNA: TGCGCCAGCAGCTTGGTTCTGGGCGGTGGCTACACCTTC. This translates into CASSLVLGGGYTF.

This chain connects TRBV9 to TRBJ2-5; no clear D gene. V shed 0 bases and J shed 7 bases, with 10 bases lying between them. The CDR3 extends over 13 amino acids. Germline CDR1 is SGDLS and CDR2 is YYNGEE. For the CDR3, the DNA is TGTGCCAGCAGCGTAGCCACTTTTGGGACCCAGTACTTC. Its translation: CASSVATFGTQYF. The whole variable domain, filled in from reference TRBV9 and TRBJ2-5, reads DSGVTQTPKHLITATGQRVTLRCSPRSGDLSVYWYQQSLDQGLQFLIQYYNGEERAKGNILERFSAQQFPDLHSELNLSSLELGDSALYFCASSVATFGTQYFGPGTRLLVL.

This clone was seen a few times. The rearrangement uses TRBV27 and TRBJ1-2, with D hard to call. CDR3 length: 13 amino acids. From germline, CDR1 is MNHEY and CDR2 SMNVEV (reference sequence). V gave up 2 bases and J gave up 5 bases, with 9 bases separating them. The CDR3 DNA follows: TGTGCCAGCAGTTTAGAGTCCGGGTATGGCTACACCTTC. Its translation is CASSLESGYGYTF.

This sequence joins TRBV5-1 and TRBJ2-5; 7 bases map to TRBD2. CDR1 and CDR2 (germline): SGHRS, YFSETQ. The CDR3 length is 16 residues. With 0 bases clipped from V and 0 bases from J, the junction kept 5 bases outside the gene matches. This chain's CDR3 is CASSLGPGLNQETQYF. The CDR3 region has the DNA TGCGCCAGCAGCTTGGGGCCGGGACTAAACCAAGAGACCCAGTACTTC.

V is TRBV11-1 and J is TRBJ2-7; D might be TRBD1 (5 bases). The ends were cut back, 3 bases at V and 3 bases at J, with 15 bases in the middle. The germline V gene has CDR1 SGHAT and CDR2 FQDESV (reference sequence). This CDR3 contains 15 residues. CDR3 DNA sequence: TGTGCCAGCAGCTTTGGGGCAGCCCGCCTCTACGAGCAGTACTTC. Protein sequence: CASSFGAARLYEQYF.

This chain connects TRBV18 to TRBJ1-2; a weak D match, TRBD1 (5 bases). Deletions cut 1 base from V and 3 bases from J, with 18 bases between. Germline CDR1 KGHSH, CDR2 LQKENI. The CDR3 spans 17 residues. This CDR3 reads CASSPRISEGFDYGYTF. The DNA for the CDR3 is TGTGCCAGCTCACCACGAATCTCGGAGGGGTTTGACTATGGCTACACCTTC.

The chain links TRBV11-1 to TRBJ1-1; D is unresolved. The CDR3 has 13 residues. Between the trimmed V and J ends, which lost 5 bases and 0 bases, there was a span of 7 bases. Per the germline V gene, CDR1 is SGHAT and CDR2 is FQDESV (reference sequence). The CDR3 bases are TGTGCCAGCAGCCCTAGATTGAACACTGAAGCTTTCTTT. Protein: CASSPRLNTEAFF.

The chain has TRBV6-1 and TRBJ2-1; TRBD1 matches 8 bases. Trimming took 2 bases from V and 4 from J; bases not matched to a gene: 4. This CDR3 contains 15 residues. The germline V gene encodes CDR1 MNHNS and CDR2 SASEGT. CDR3 DNA: TGTGCCAGCAGTGAACAGGGGGCAGGGTACAATGAGCAGTTCTTC. This sequence encodes CASSEQGAGYNEQFF.

The CDR3 sequence is CAISEEGLSNQPQHF. CDR3 nucleotide sequence: TGTGCCATCAGTGAAGAAGGCCTGAGCAATCAGCCCCAGCATTTT. V usage is TRBV10-3 and J usage is TRBJ1-5; D is ambiguous. CDR1 and CDR2 (germline): ENHRY, SYGVKD. V was pared by 3 bases and J by 1 base, with 10 bases between. CDR3 length: 15 amino acids.

This clone was seen just once. The chain uses TRBV28 and TRBJ2-1; TRBD2 matches at 12 bases. Germline trimming cut 3 bases from V and 0 bases from J; bases unmatched to any gene: 3. This CDR3 is built from 17 residues. Germline V gives CDR1 MDHEN, CDR2 SYDVKM. The CDR3 reads CASSLLTSGSSYNEQFF. The CDR3 region has the DNA TGTGCCAGCAGTTTGTTGACTAGCGGGAGCTCCTACAATGAGCAGTTCTTC.

The V gene is TRBV7-2, the J gene TRBJ2-1; D might be TRBD2 (6 bases). Germline values: CDR1 SGHTA, CDR2 FQGNSA. The CDR3 extends over 16 amino acids. Trimming took off 4 bases at V and 10 bases at J, with 23 bases between the two ends. The DNA for the CDR3 is TGTGCCAGCAGCTCTCGATCTAGCGCGCCCGTCCGGGAGCAGTTCTTC. Translated: CASSSRSSAPVREQFF.

This clone has just a few counts. V is TRBV30 and J is TRBJ2-7, with D possibly being TRBD2 (5 bases). The CDR3 totals 13 residues. The V gene lost 3 bases and the J gene lost 6 bases, with 15 bases spanning the gap. The germline CDR1 and CDR2 sequences are GTSNPN and SVGIG (reference sequence). CDR3 residues: CAWSLARAGEQYF. CDR3 sequence (DNA): TGTGCCTGGAGCTTGGCGAGGGCCGGCGAGCAGTACTTC.

The rearrangement joins TRBV28 to TRBJ2-7, with a weak D call TRBD2 (7 bases). The CDR3 has 16 residues. Trimming removed 3 bases at V and 1 base at J, with 16 bases between. The germline V gene encodes CDR1 MDHEN and CDR2 SYDVKM. CDR3 residues: CASSFGGATTSYEQYF. CDR3 bases: TGTGCCAGCAGTTTTGGGGGGGCCACCACTTCCTACGAGCAGTACTTC.

The J gene is TRBJ2-7, the V gene TRBV18, with D hard to call. V was cut by 1 base and J by 7 bases, with 8 bases left in between. The length of the CDR3 is 12 residues. The germline CDR1 and CDR2 sequences are KGHSH and LQKENI. CDR3 nucleotide sequence: TGTGCCAGCTCACCACGGGTCGAAGAGCAGTACTTC. It specifies CASSPRVEEQYF.

The chain uses TRBV5-1 and TRBJ2-1; 8 bases fit TRBD1. CDR3 size: 12 residues. From germline, CDR1 is SGHRS and CDR2 YFSETQ. Losses at the gene ends were 4 bases for V and 9 bases for J; bases not matched to a gene: 3. CDR3 amino acids: CASSVQGAEQFF. The DNA for the CDR3 is TGCGCCAGCAGCGTCCAGGGGGCTGAGCAGTTCTTC.

The V and J genes are TRBV29-1 and TRBJ2-1; TRBD2 matches 13 bases. There are 15 residues in the CDR3. V lost 5 bases and J lost 5; bases outside the gene matches: 6. Per the germline V gene, CDR1 is SQVTM and CDR2 is ANQGSEA. CDR3 protein: CSVTGTSGVNNEQFF. DNA of the CDR3: TGCAGCGTTACCGGGACTAGCGGGGTGAACAATGAGCAGTTCTTC.

This chain joins TRBV7-2 and TRBJ1-1; no definite D call. This CDR3 has 13 residues. Per the germline V gene, CDR1 is SGHTA and CDR2 is FQGNSA. V was clipped by 5 bases and J by 11 bases, with 18 bases between them. This chain's CDR3 is CASSEGFFLEAFF. The CDR3 DNA reads TGTGCCAGCAGCGAAGGATTCTTCCTTGAGGCTTTCTTT.

This clone has just a few counts. This chain links TRBV28 with TRBJ1-5, with D possibly being TRBD1 (5 bases). The CDR3 extends over 15 amino acids. Germline values: CDR1 MDHEN, CDR2 SYDVKM. V was pared by 5 bases and J by 3 bases, with 14 bases between. CDR3 coding DNA: TGTGCCAGCAGTACTCGTCGGGGACTCAATCAGCCCCAGCATTTT. Protein sequence: CASSTRRGLNQPQHF.

The chain is built from TRBV9 and TRBJ2-7; D gene unclear. Trimming took 4 bases from V and 6 from J, leaving 17 bases between them. CDR1 SGDLS and CDR2 YYNGEE come from the germline V gene. The CDR3 has 14 residues. The CDR3 DNA reads as TGTGCCAGCAGCCCACCGGGTAGCTTGGGCGAGCAGTACTTC. Its protein product is CASSPPGSLGEQYF.

This chain links TRBV28 with TRBJ1-3, with a possible D match to TRBD1 (6 bases). Germline CDR1 MDHEN, CDR2 SYDVKM. The V end lost 5 bases, the J end lost 8 bases, and 19 bases lay between the germline ends. The CDR3 length is 15 residues. The chain's CDR3 is CASSAPRGAKDTIYF. CDR3 bases: TGTGCCAGCAGTGCCCCCCGGGGGGCCAAGGACACCATATATTTT.

V and J are TRBV7-2 and TRBJ1-1; D possibly corresponds to TRBD1 (5 bases). Germline V gene sequence: CDR1 SGHTA, CDR2 FQGNSA. V was clipped by 1 base and J by 1 base, with 13 bases between them. The CDR3 runs to 16 residues. The CDR3 nucleotides read TGTGCCAGCAGCTTAGGGTCAGGACACCCGAACACTGAAGCTTTCTTT. This gives the protein CASSLGSGHPNTEAFF.

The chain combines TRBV7-9 with TRBJ2-5, with 8 bases identical to TRBD2. J gave up 3 bases and V 5 bases, and 14 bases lay outside the gene matches. CDR1 is SEHNR, CDR2 FQNEAQ, per germline (reference sequence). The CDR3 is 17 amino acids. Here the CDR3 DNA reads TGTGCCAGCAGCCTTAGAGGACGCGGGAGGCTTGAAGAGACCCAGTACTTC. This translates into CASSLRGRGRLEETQYF. The full variable domain, completed using reference TRBV7-9 and TRBJ2-5, is DTGVSQNPRHKITKRGQNVTFRCDPISEHNRLYWYRQTLGQGPEFLTYFQNEAQLEKSRLLSDRFSAERPKGSFSTLEIQRTEQGDSAMYLCASSLRGRGRLEETQYFGPGTRLLVL.